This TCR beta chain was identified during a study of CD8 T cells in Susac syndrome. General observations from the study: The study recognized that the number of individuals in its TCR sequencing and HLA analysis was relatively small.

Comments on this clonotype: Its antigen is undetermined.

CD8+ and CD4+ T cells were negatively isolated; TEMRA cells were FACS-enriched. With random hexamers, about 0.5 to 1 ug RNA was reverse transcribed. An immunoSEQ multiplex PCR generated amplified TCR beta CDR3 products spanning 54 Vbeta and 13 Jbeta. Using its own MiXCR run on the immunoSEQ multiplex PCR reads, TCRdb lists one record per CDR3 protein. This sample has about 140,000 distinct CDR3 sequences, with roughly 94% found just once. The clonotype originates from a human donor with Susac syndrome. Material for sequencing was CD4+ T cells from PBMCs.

The DNA for the CDR3 is TGCGCCAGCAGCTGGACGACAGGGGCTCAAGAGACCCAGTACTTC. It translates to CASSWTTGAQETQYF. This chain connects TRBV5-1 to TRBJ2-5; 8 nucleotides agree with TRBD1. Germline V lookup: CDR1 SGHRS, CDR2 YFSETQ. This CDR3 is built from 15 residues. Trimming took 3 bases from V and 2 from J; bases not matched to a gene: 6.